The subject of this entry is one T cell receptor (delta chain). Its target antigen remains unknown. No base quality values were provided; no much bigger clone lies one nucleotide off. The library was generated by PCR. For sequencing, an Illumina MiSeq was employed. In TCRdb, clones were called once more from the public reads by CATT, and rows of identical DNA were later combined. This sample gives about 6,500 delta-chain clones in total; almost 40% of them show up just once. Approximately 6% of the sample is in the top ten clones. The record originates from a study of human gamma delta and Vdelta1 T cells (dated by TCRdb to between 2017 and 2018). Study-level background: The study investigated Delta One T cells, Vd1+ gamma-delta T cells, as cytotoxic effectors against acute myeloid leukemia.

The investigation overall reported the following: Delta One T cells were reported as polyclonal and as showing broad cytotoxic targeting of acute myeloid leukemia.

Taken from cysteine to phenylalanine, the CDR3 has 19 residues. Only CDR3 DNA remains: 57 bases, in frame from the first base. The germline V gene provides CDR1 TSWWSYY and CDR2 QGS. The junction carries 20 bases between V and J, which are trimmed by 0 bases and 0 bases respectively. The source material was Vdelta1 gamma-delta T cells from blood grown in culture (DOT cells). This specimen's cell subset or site label, interpreted: Delta One T cells, in vitro expanded/differentiated Vd1+ gamma-delta T cells. Recombination joined TRDV1 with TRDJ1, and the D gene may be TRDD3, 6 bases matching. This TCR was sampled from a human donor in good health. The sequenced DNA: TGTGCTCTTGGGGAACTAGGGCCCTCCGACTGGGTGTACACCGATAAACTCATCTTT. It codes for CALGELGPSDWVYTDKLIF.